Listed here are 15 T cell receptor beta chains from one sample, sequenced in a study of blood T cell repertoires in COVID-19. Generated by immunoSEQ multiplex PCR, the TCRdb table keeps only in-frame clones and is missing some. The sample lists over 150,000 clones; roughly 84% were seen once. The material sequenced was peripheral blood. Receptor source: a man in his forties with acute or convalescent COVID-19.

This sequence joins TRBV9 and TRBJ2-2, with D unclear. The germline V gene encodes CDR1 SGDLS and CDR2 YYNGEE. Trimming cost V 2 bases and J 8 bases, with 10 bases left between them. This CDR3 spans 13 amino acids. For the CDR3, the DNA is TGTGCCAGCAGCGTGGAGTTCATTGGGGAGCTGTTTTTT. It encodes CASSVEFIGELFF.

There are a few counts of this clone. The chain combines TRBV5-6 with TRBJ1-2, with TRBD1 as a possible D gene (6 bases). The CDR3 consists of 13 residues. Trimming removed 3 bases from V and 6 bases from J, with 12 bases in between. The germline V gene encodes CDR1 SGHDT and CDR2 YYEEEE. In DNA form, the CDR3 reads TGTGCCAGCAGCTACCGGGGACAAGATGGCTACACCTTC. This translates into CASSYRGQDGYTF.

The sample holds one count of this clone. CDR3 amino acids: CASKRTGSPEQYF. In nucleotides, the CDR3 is TGTGCCAGCAAGAGGACAGGGTCCCCCGAGCAGTACTTC. The gene calls are TRBV2 and TRBJ2-7; 8 bases map to TRBD1. With V trimmed by 7 bases and J by 6 bases, 8 bases remained unmatched. This CDR3 contains 13 residues. Germline loops: CDR1 SNHLY, CDR2 FYNNEI. Variable domain in full (rest from reference TRBV2 and TRBJ2-7): EPEVTQTPSHQVTQMGQEVILRCVPISNHLYFYWYRQILGQKVEFLVSFYNNEISEKSEIFDDQFSVERPDGSNFTLKIRSTKLEDSAMYFCASKRTGSPEQYFGPGTRLTVT.

V is TRBV4-2 and J is TRBJ1-1; TRBD1 matches at 9 bases. The CDR3 covers 15 residues. V was pared by 0 bases and J by 3 bases, with 2 bases of the junction left unmatched. CDR1 and CDR2 from the germline V gene are LGHNA and YNFKEQ. For the CDR3, the DNA is TGTGCCAGCAGCCAAGACAGACAGGGGGACACTGAAGCTTTCTTT. This gives the protein CASSQDRQGDTEAFF.

The chain uses TRBV10-3 and TRBJ2-1; a weak D match, TRBD1 (6 bases). The germline V gene encodes CDR1 ENHRY and CDR2 SYGVKD. V gave up 6 bases and J gave up 6 bases, with 12 bases separating them. The length of the CDR3 is 13 residues. The DNA for the CDR3 is TGTGCCATCAGACCCGACAGGTTCAATGAGCAGTTCTTC. Translation gives CAIRPDRFNEQFF.

CDR3 DNA sequence: TGTGCCAGCAGCTTGGGACAGGGGCGCAGGAATGAGCAGTTCTTC. It codes for CASSLGQGRRNEQFF. The chain links TRBV11-3 to TRBJ2-1; 10 bases align to TRBD1. Per the germline V gene, CDR1 is SGHNT and CDR2 is YENEEA. This CDR3 has 15 amino acids. The trim removed 3 bases at V and 7 bases at J, leaving 6 bases unmatched.

This clone was detected only a few times. This sequence joins TRBV4-1 and TRBJ1-1; D remains unclear. This CDR3 comprises 15 residues. V was pared by 1 base and J by 0 bases, with 9 bases between. CDR1 MGHRA and CDR2 YSYEKL come from the germline V gene. In DNA, the CDR3 is TGCGCCAGCAGCCAAGTGAGCCCGATGAACACTGAAGCTTTCTTT. The encoded protein is CASSQVSPMNTEAFF.

In DNA, the CDR3 is TGTGCCAGCAGCGCCCGACAGGGTTCAGAGACCCAGTACTTC. It yields the protein CASSARQGSETQYF. V usage is TRBV3-1 (or the pseudogene TRBV3-2) and J usage is TRBJ2-5, with 7 bases that match TRBD1. V shed 5 bases and J 4 bases; nucleotides not matched to a gene: 7. The CDR3 extends over 14 amino acids. The germline V gene encodes CDR1 LGHDT and CDR2 YNNKEL (reference sequence).

This clone came up a few times. The J gene is TRBJ2-5, the V gene TRBV11-2; 9 bases are a match to TRBD1. Trimming cost V 3 bases and J 3 bases; bases outside gene matches: 5. Germline assignment: CDR1 SGHAT and CDR2 FQNNGV. There are 15 residues in the CDR3. This chain's CDR3 is CASSFSTGGEETQYF. The CDR3 bases are TGTGCCAGCAGCTTCTCAACAGGGGGCGAAGAGACCCAGTACTTC.

This chain links TRBV6-7 with TRBJ1-2, with unresolved D. TRBV6-7 is identified as an open reading frame with a role that is uncertain. V lost 5 bases to trimming and J lost 8 bases, with 15 bases between them. This CDR3 comprises 13 residues. CDR3 in DNA: TGTGCCAGCAGTCACAGACGGTTCTTCGGCTACACCTTC. Translation gives CASSHRRFFGYTF.

This chain connects TRBV6-5 to TRBJ2-3; D perhaps matches TRBD2 (6 bases). The length of the CDR3 is 16 residues. CDR1 is MNHEY and CDR2 is SVGAGI in the germline V gene. The V end lost 2 bases, the J end lost 12 bases, and 24 bases lay between the germline ends. The CDR3 region is CASSYAPSMAGSDQYF. CDR3 sequence (DNA): TGTGCCAGCAGTTACGCTCCGTCGATGGCGGGGAGCGACCAGTATTTT.

This clone turned up a few times. V gene TRBV6-5 combines with J gene TRBJ1-2; a weak D match, TRBD1 (5 bases). The CDR3 is made up of 12 amino acids. Trimming stripped 8 bases from V and 7 bases from J, with 14 bases between. The germline V gene has CDR1 MNHEY and CDR2 SVGAGI. The CDR3 spells CASWAGSGGYTF. CDR3 DNA sequence: TGTGCCAGCTGGGCAGGGTCTGGTGGCTACACCTTC.

The gene calls are TRBV6-5 and TRBJ1-2; D is uncertain. The CDR3 totals 14 residues. V lost 2 bases, J lost 5 bases, and 12 bases lay in between. CDR1 and CDR2 from the germline V gene are MNHEY and SVGAGI. The CDR3 sequence: CASSYAPFLYGYTF. The CDR3 DNA reads as TGTGCCAGCAGTTACGCGCCATTCCTTTATGGCTACACCTTC.

The chain is built from TRBV30 and TRBJ2-7, with 7 bases aligning to TRBD1. V shed 1 base and J 3 bases; nucleotides not matched to a gene: 6. CDR1 GTSNPN and CDR2 SVGIG come from the germline V gene (reference sequence). This CDR3 contains 14 residues. CDR3 DNA: TGTGCCTGGAGTGGCAGGGGGATAGGCTACGAGCAGTACTTC. Its translation: CAWSGRGIGYEQYF. Based on the CDR3 plus reference TRBV30 and TRBJ2-7, the full variable domain is SQTIHQWPATLVQPVGSPLSLECTVEGTSNPNLYWYRQAAGRGLQLLFYSVGIGQISSEVPQNLSASRPQDRQFILSSKKLLLSDSGFYLCAWSGRGIGYEQYFGPGTRLTVT.

This clone was seen more than once but under ten times. The V call is TRBV9, the J call TRBJ2-1, with 9 nucleotides matching TRBD2. V trimming: 6 bases; J trimming: 7 bases; junction bases outside the gene matches: 11. CDR1 is SGDLS, CDR2 YYNGEE, per germline. The CDR3 runs to 15 residues. The CDR3 loop reads CASTASGLAGNEQFF. In DNA form, the CDR3 reads TGTGCCAGCACCGCCTCGGGACTAGCAGGTAATGAGCAGTTCTTC. Full variable domain (outside the CDR3, taken from reference TRBV9 and TRBJ2-1): DSGVTQTPKHLITATGQRVTLRCSPRSGDLSVYWYQQSLDQGLQFLIQYYNGEERAKGNILERFSAQQFPDLHSELNLSSLELGDSALYFCASTASGLAGNEQFFGPGTRLTVL.